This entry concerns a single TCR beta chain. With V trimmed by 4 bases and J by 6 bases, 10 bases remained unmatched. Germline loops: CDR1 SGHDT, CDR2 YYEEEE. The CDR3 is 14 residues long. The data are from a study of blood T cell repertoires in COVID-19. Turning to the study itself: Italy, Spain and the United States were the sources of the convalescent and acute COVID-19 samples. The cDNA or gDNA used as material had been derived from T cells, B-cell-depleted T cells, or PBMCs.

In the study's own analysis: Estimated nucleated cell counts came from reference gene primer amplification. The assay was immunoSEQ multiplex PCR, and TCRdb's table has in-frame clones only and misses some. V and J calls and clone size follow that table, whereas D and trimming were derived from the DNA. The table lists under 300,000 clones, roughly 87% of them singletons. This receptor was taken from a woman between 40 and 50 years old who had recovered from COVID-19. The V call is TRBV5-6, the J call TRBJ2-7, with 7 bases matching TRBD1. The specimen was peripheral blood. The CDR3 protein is CASSMPRQGAEQYV. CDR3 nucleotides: TGTGCCAGCAGCATGCCAAGACAGGGCGCCGAGCAGTACGTC.